The rows below give T cell receptor beta chains drawn from one sample of a study of CD8 T cells in ankylosing spondylitis. Each CDR3 protein gets one entry after TCRdb re-called the 5' RACE reads with MiXCR. The table lists 85,000 to 100,000 distinct CDR3 sequences, about 8.1% of them singletons, with approximately 4.8% in the top ten. The sample taken for sequencing was blood, either unsorted or a sorted T cell fraction (not recorded which). The receptor set was obtained from a male donor with ankylosing spondylitis or in good health (not recorded which). The CDR3 runs from the conserved cysteine through the conserved F or W. The order of the fields is CDR3 length, J gene, V gene, D gene, clone size, CDR3 DNA, CDR3 protein. The D gene is left open where the match is weak. Size values are once, few and many counts, or a class for expanded clones, and some rows have none.

cdr3_length: 13
j_call: TRBJ1-1
v_call: TRBV20-1
d_call: NA
clone_size: many
cdr3_nt: TGCAGTGCTAGAGTTAACTCTGGGGGGGAAGCTTTCTTT
cdr3_aa: CSARVNSGGEAFF

cdr3_length: 16
j_call: TRBJ2-2
v_call: TRBV18
d_call: TRBD1
clone_size: few
cdr3_nt: TGTGCCAGCTCACCAACAGGGGGCTTCGACACCGGGGAGCTGTTTTTT
cdr3_aa: CASSPTGGFDTGELFF

cdr3_length: 14
j_call: TRBJ2-4
v_call: TRBV6-1
d_call: TRBD1
clone_size: many
cdr3_nt: TGTGCCAGCAGTACCCCGACAGGGATCAACATTCAGTACTTC
cdr3_aa: CASSTPTGINIQYF

cdr3_length: 16
j_call: TRBJ2-1
v_call: TRBV11-2
d_call: NA
clone_size: NA
cdr3_nt: TGTGCCAGCAGCCCTCGGGGAGGGGGGCTATCCAATGAGCAGTTCTTC
cdr3_aa: CASSPRGGGLSNEQFF

cdr3_length: 17
j_call: TRBJ2-1
v_call: TRBV7-9
d_call: TRBD1
clone_size: many
cdr3_nt: TGTGCCAGCAGCTTATTCGGGACAGGGAGGAAAGTCAATGAGCAGTTCTTC
cdr3_aa: CASSLFGTGRKVNEQFF

cdr3_length: 15
j_call: TRBJ2-7
v_call: TRBV6-2/TRBV6-3
d_call: NA
clone_size: many
cdr3_nt: TGTGCCAGCAGCCTAGGACAGACGGGTACCTACGAGCAGTACTTC
cdr3_aa: CASSLGQTGTYEQYF

cdr3_length: 13
j_call: TRBJ1-1
v_call: TRBV5-4
d_call: TRBD1
clone_size: many
cdr3_nt: TGTGCCAGCAGCCGGGGGACAGGGGTTGAAGCTTTCTTT
cdr3_aa: CASSRGTGVEAFF

cdr3_length: 15
j_call: TRBJ2-1
v_call: TRBV6-1
d_call: NA
clone_size: many
cdr3_nt: TGTGCCAGCAGGCCGCAGGGTGGCGCCGACAATGAGCAGTTCTTC
cdr3_aa: CASRPQGGADNEQFF

cdr3_length: 18
j_call: TRBJ2-5
v_call: TRBV7-2
d_call: TRBD1
clone_size: many
cdr3_nt: TGTGCCAGCAGCTTAGCTGGGACAGGGGGCCGGTACCAAGAGACCCAGTACTTC
cdr3_aa: CASSLAGTGGRYQETQYF

cdr3_length: 14
j_call: TRBJ2-6
v_call: TRBV7-2
d_call: NA
clone_size: many
cdr3_nt: TGTGCCAGCAGCTTAGCCGCCGGGGCCAACGTCCTGACTTTC
cdr3_aa: CASSLAAGANVLTF

cdr3_length: 20
j_call: TRBJ1-5
v_call: TRBV11-2
d_call: NA
clone_size: many
cdr3_nt: TGTGCCAGCATGGAGCATCTACATCCCGATGATCATACTAGCAATCAGCCCCAGCATTTT
cdr3_aa: CASMEHLHPDDHTSNQPQHF

cdr3_length: 13
j_call: TRBJ2-1
v_call: TRBV2
d_call: NA
clone_size: many
cdr3_nt: TGTGCCAGCAGTGAAGAAACGGAGACTGAGCAGTTCTTC
cdr3_aa: CASSEETETEQFF

cdr3_length: 15
j_call: TRBJ2-2
v_call: TRBV7-3
d_call: TRBD2
clone_size: few
cdr3_nt: TGTGCCAGCACCTCCCGGGCTAGCGGGACCGGGGAGCTGTTTTTT
cdr3_aa: CASTSRASGTGELFF

cdr3_length: 15
j_call: TRBJ2-3
v_call: TRBV11-2
d_call: TRBD2
clone_size: few
cdr3_nt: TGTGCCAGCAGCTTAGATCTCGGGGGGGTTGATACGCAGTATTTT
cdr3_aa: CASSLDLGGVDTQYF

cdr3_length: 15
j_call: TRBJ2-3
v_call: TRBV2
d_call: TRBD1
clone_size: few
cdr3_nt: TGTGCCGGGAACCTAGGGGGCGCGAACACAGATACGCAGTATTTT
cdr3_aa: CAGNLGGANTDTQYF

cdr3_length: 14
j_call: TRBJ2-2
v_call: TRBV5-1
d_call: NA
clone_size: NA
cdr3_nt: TGCGCCAGCAGCTTGGGGCACCTCACCGGGAAGCTGTTTTTT
cdr3_aa: CASSLGHLTGKLFF

cdr3_length: 15
j_call: TRBJ1-2
v_call: TRBV6-2/TRBV6-3
d_call: TRBD1
clone_size: few
cdr3_nt: TGTGCCAGCAGTTCCCCGACAGGGACCAACTATGGCTACACCTTC
cdr3_aa: CASSSPTGTNYGYTF

cdr3_length: 14
j_call: TRBJ2-7
v_call: TRBV11-2
d_call: TRBD2
clone_size: many
cdr3_nt: TGTGCCAGCAGCTTAGATCCGGGAGGGGACGAGCAGTACTTC
cdr3_aa: CASSLDPGGDEQYF

cdr3_length: 15
j_call: TRBJ2-7
v_call: TRBV5-5
d_call: TRBD2
clone_size: many
cdr3_nt: TGTGCCAGCAGCGTTACTAGCGGGGGATACTACGAGCAGTACTTC
cdr3_aa: CASSVTSGGYYEQYF

cdr3_length: 20
j_call: TRBJ2-3
v_call: TRBV3-1
d_call: NA
clone_size: many
cdr3_nt: TGTGCCAGCAGCCAAAGGGACTTAAGGGCTAGTCCAGGAGTAACAGATACGCAGTATTTT
cdr3_aa: CASSQRDLRASPGVTDTQYF

cdr3_length: 13
j_call: TRBJ1-1
v_call: TRBV7-3
d_call: NA
clone_size: many
cdr3_nt: TGTGCCAGCAGCTTAAGGACCGACACTGAAGCTTTCTTT
cdr3_aa: CASSLRTDTEAFF

cdr3_length: 11
j_call: TRBJ2-3
v_call: TRBV4-2
d_call: NA
clone_size: many
cdr3_nt: TGTGCCAGCAGCCAATCCAATACGCAGTATTTT
cdr3_aa: CASSQSNTQYF

cdr3_length: 12
j_call: TRBJ2-3
v_call: TRBV2
d_call: NA
clone_size: NA
cdr3_nt: TGTGCCAGCGGCCGGGAGTCAGATACGCAGTATTTT
cdr3_aa: CASGRESDTQYF

cdr3_length: 12
j_call: TRBJ2-7
v_call: TRBV15
d_call: NA
clone_size: many
cdr3_nt: TGTGCCACCAGCAGGGGTCCTAACGAGCAGTACTTC
cdr3_aa: CATSRGPNEQYF

cdr3_length: 13
j_call: TRBJ1-1
v_call: TRBV19
d_call: NA
clone_size: many
cdr3_nt: TGTGCCAGTAGTGCCGCATTGAACACTGAAGCTTTCTTT
cdr3_aa: CASSAALNTEAFF

cdr3_length: 14
j_call: TRBJ1-5
v_call: TRBV15
d_call: TRBD1
clone_size: many
cdr3_nt: TGTGCCACCAGTTTTCAGGGGGCAGGACAGCCCCAGCATTTT
cdr3_aa: CATSFQGAGQPQHF

cdr3_length: 13
j_call: TRBJ2-7
v_call: TRBV10-3
d_call: NA
clone_size: many
cdr3_nt: TGTGCCATCAGTCGGAGACTCACCTACGAGCAGTACTTC
cdr3_aa: CAISRRLTYEQYF

cdr3_length: 14
j_call: TRBJ1-1
v_call: TRBV29-1
d_call: NA
clone_size: many
cdr3_nt: TGCAGCGTTGAAGAATACAGGAAGAACACTGAAGCTTTCTTT
cdr3_aa: CSVEEYRKNTEAFF

cdr3_length: 12
j_call: TRBJ2-1
v_call: TRBV12-3/TRBV12-4
d_call: NA
clone_size: many
cdr3_nt: TGTGCCAGCAGTGAACCTTACAATGAGCAGTTCTTC
cdr3_aa: CASSEPYNEQFF

cdr3_length: 14
j_call: TRBJ1-2
v_call: TRBV11-2
d_call: NA
clone_size: many
cdr3_nt: TGTGCCAGCAGCTCCGAGGGGGGGGCGAATGGCTACACCTTC
cdr3_aa: CASSSEGGANGYTF

cdr3_length: 14
j_call: TRBJ1-1
v_call: TRBV6-1
d_call: NA
clone_size: many
cdr3_nt: TGTGCCAGCAGTGAGGGACGGTCGAACACTGAAGCTTTCTTT
cdr3_aa: CASSEGRSNTEAFF

cdr3_length: 16
j_call: TRBJ2-1
v_call: TRBV5-5
d_call: NA
clone_size: many
cdr3_nt: TGTGCCAGCAGCTTGGAGGAGATGATATTTTACAATGAGCAGTTCTTC
cdr3_aa: CASSLEEMIFYNEQFF

cdr3_length: 17
j_call: TRBJ2-5
v_call: TRBV28
d_call: NA
clone_size: NA
cdr3_nt: TGTGCCAGCAGTTTCCTCATGGTCGGGCCACTCGGGGAGACCCAGTACTTC
cdr3_aa: CASSFLMVGPLGETQYF

cdr3_length: 17
j_call: TRBJ1-6
v_call: TRBV3-1
d_call: NA
clone_size: many
cdr3_nt: TGTGCCAGCAGCCAAGATCGACCGTCGACGGGGAATTCACCCCTCCACTTT
cdr3_aa: CASSQDRPSTGNSPLHF

cdr3_length: 15
j_call: TRBJ2-7
v_call: TRBV20-1
d_call: NA
clone_size: many
cdr3_nt: TGCAGTGCTAGTTCTCTACTAGAACTCTCCTACGAGCAGTACTTC
cdr3_aa: CSASSLLELSYEQYF

cdr3_length: 15
j_call: TRBJ2-7
v_call: TRBV7-8
d_call: NA
clone_size: few
cdr3_nt: TGTGCCAGCAGCTTAGCAGGGCTTGGCTCCTACGAGCAGTACTTC
cdr3_aa: CASSLAGLGSYEQYF

cdr3_length: 15
j_call: TRBJ2-3
v_call: TRBV10-3
d_call: TRBD2
clone_size: many
cdr3_nt: TGTGCCATCAGTGAGTTGGCGGGGGGCACAGATACGCAGTATTTT
cdr3_aa: CAISELAGGTDTQYF

cdr3_length: 14
j_call: TRBJ2-1
v_call: TRBV29-1
d_call: NA
clone_size: many
cdr3_nt: TGCAGCGTTACAGGGATTGTCTCCTACAATGAGCAGTTCTTC
cdr3_aa: CSVTGIVSYNEQFF

cdr3_length: 15
j_call: TRBJ1-5
v_call: TRBV3-1
d_call: TRBD1
clone_size: NA
cdr3_nt: TGTGCCAGCAGCTTAGGGACAGGGCCTAATCGGCCCCAGCATTTT
cdr3_aa: CASSLGTGPNRPQHF

cdr3_length: 17
j_call: TRBJ2-2
v_call: TRBV7-2
d_call: TRBD2
clone_size: few
cdr3_nt: TGTGCCAGCAGCCCCTCCTTGGCGGGGACTATTGGCGGGGAGCTGTTTTTT
cdr3_aa: CASSPSLAGTIGGELFF

cdr3_length: 14
j_call: TRBJ1-5
v_call: TRBV7-8
d_call: TRBD1
clone_size: NA
cdr3_nt: TGTGCCAGCAGCCCGGGACAGGGTGGTGTGCCCCAGCATTTT
cdr3_aa: CASSPGQGGVPQHF

cdr3_length: 15
j_call: TRBJ2-2
v_call: TRBV5-5
d_call: NA
clone_size: many
cdr3_nt: TGTGCCAGCAGCTTGCAACAGATGAACACCGGGGAGCTGTTTTTT
cdr3_aa: CASSLQQMNTGELFF